These 23 T cell receptor beta chains were sequenced from one sample in a study of cytomegalovirus exposure and HLA in healthy donors. The PCR used 60 Vbeta and 13 Jbeta primers. Method: immunoSEQ multiplex PCR; TCRdb's copy keeps in-frame clones and lacks some. The sample lists some 150,000 clones, roughly 78% occurring once. Sequenced input: PBMCs. The receptors here all came from a man between 18 and 29 years old in good health and CMV-seropositive.

V and J are TRBV7-8 and TRBJ2-5; 7 bases match TRBD2. The J segment lost 4 bases and the V segment lost 2 bases, leaving 4 bases of the junction unmatched. This CDR3 region has 14 residues. Germline V gene lookup returns CDR1 SGHVS and CDR2 FQNEAQ. The CDR3 coding sequence is TGTGCCAGCAGCTTATGGGCGGGAGCAGAGACCCAGTACTTC. Encoded protein: CASSLWAGAETQYF.

This chain joins TRBV19 and TRBJ2-7; the match to TRBD1 covers 8 bases. The CDR3 sequence is 15 residues long. CDR1 is LNHDA, CDR2 SQIVND, per germline (reference sequence). Trimming took 4 bases from V and 2 from J; bases not matched to a gene: 7. This chain's CDR3 is CASSRGTGPTYEQYF. The CDR3 DNA is TGTGCCAGTAGTAGGGGGACAGGTCCAACCTACGAGCAGTACTTC.

The count of this clone is one. The J gene is TRBJ1-4, the V gene TRBV6-1; D remains ambiguous. V was clipped by 5 bases and J by 0 bases, with 10 bases between them. This CDR3 contains 15 residues. CDR1 is MNHNS and CDR2 is SASEGT in the germline V gene. In nucleotides, the CDR3 is TGTGCCAGCAGTTGGACCGGGGCAACTAATGAAAAACTGTTTTTT. As protein: CASSWTGATNEKLFF.

In its sample, this clone was seen once. The V call is TRBV27, the J call TRBJ1-1; D call uncertain. Per germline, CDR1 MNHEY and CDR2 SMNVEV (reference sequence). V was pared by 6 bases and J by 4 bases, with 6 bases between. CDR3 length: 11 amino acids. The CDR3 DNA reads TGTGCCAGCAGCTCGGGCACTGAAGCTTTCTTT. Translation: CASSSGTEAFF.

This chain links TRBV5-4 with TRBJ2-5; no reliable D call. V dropped 0 bases and J dropped 3 bases, with 9 bases sitting between them. Germline V gene sequence: CDR1 SGHNT, CDR2 YYREEE (reference sequence). The CDR3 runs to 14 residues. The CDR3 reads CASSLAVREETQYF. The CDR3 region has the DNA TGTGCCAGCAGCTTGGCGGTACGGGAAGAGACCCAGTACTTC.

The chain is built from TRBV7-9 and TRBJ2-5; D possibly corresponds to TRBD2 (6 bases). The CDR3 sequence is 14 residues long. V was pared by 2 bases and J by 4 bases, with 11 bases between. The germline CDR1 and CDR2 sequences are SEHNR and FQNEAQ (reference sequence). CDR3 in amino acids: CASSLHGGGETQYF. The CDR3 nucleotides read TGTGCCAGCAGCTTACATGGGGGAGGAGAGACCCAGTACTTC. The full variable domain, with the rest looked up from reference TRBV7-9 and TRBJ2-5, is DTGVSQNPRHKITKRGQNVTFRCDPISEHNRLYWYRQTLGQGPEFLTYFQNEAQLEKSRLLSDRFSAERPKGSFSTLEIQRTEQGDSAMYLCASSLHGGGETQYFGPGTRLLVL.

This chain connects TRBV30 to TRBJ1-5; D gene uncertain. Trimming took off 1 base at V and 10 bases at J, with 14 bases between the two ends. CDR1 and CDR2 from the germline V gene are GTSNPN and SVGIG (reference sequence). This CDR3 is 13 amino acids long. CDR3 amino acids: CAWSDWSRGPQHF. CDR3 sequence (DNA): TGTGCCTGGAGTGATTGGTCACGGGGACCCCAGCATTTT. The variable domain in full, with the rest retrieved from reference TRBV30 and TRBJ1-5, is SQTIHQWPATLVQPVGSPLSLECTVEGTSNPNLYWYRQAAGRGLQLLFYSVGIGQISSEVPQNLSASRPQDRQFILSSKKLLLSDSGFYLCAWSDWSRGPQHFGDGTRLSIL.

The V and J genes are TRBV2 and TRBJ2-5, with no clear D. Trimming removed 10 bases at V and 1 base at J, with 10 bases between. CDR1 and CDR2 from the germline V gene are SNHLY and FYNNEI. The CDR3 runs 12 residues. The CDR3 DNA reads as TGTGCCACAAAGCCAACCCAAGAGACCCAGTACTTC. This sequence encodes CATKPTQETQYF.

CDR3 coding DNA: TGTGCCAGTACAACAGGTAATCGCAATCAGCCCCAGCATTTT. Translating gives CASTTGNRNQPQHF. The gene calls are TRBV19 and TRBJ1-5, with D maybe TRBD1 (5 bases). Germline V gene sequence: CDR1 LNHDA, CDR2 SQIVND (reference sequence). Trimming stripped 7 bases from V and 2 bases from J, with 12 bases between. The CDR3 runs 14 residues.

The J gene is TRBJ2-7, the V gene TRBV28; 8 bases are shared with TRBD1. V lost 6 bases, J lost 6 bases, and 13 bases stayed unmatched. CDR1 is MDHEN and CDR2 is SYDVKM in the germline V gene. The length of the CDR3 is 15 residues. The CDR3 sequence: CASRPARTGSGEQYF. The CDR3, as DNA: TGTGCCAGCAGACCCGCCCGGACAGGGTCGGGCGAGCAGTACTTC.

The chain links TRBV5-1 to TRBJ2-2, with TRBD2 identical over 12 bases. Unmatched junction bases numbered 5, after V lost 4 bases and J lost 4 bases. Germline CDR1 SGHRS, CDR2 YFSETQ. The CDR3 is 16 amino acids. CDR3 sequence: CASSLTSGSRTGELFF. CDR3 nucleotide sequence: TGCGCCAGCAGCCTGACTAGCGGGAGCCGCACCGGGGAGCTGTTTTTT.

The chain recombines TRBV5-6 with TRBJ2-3; a weak D match, TRBD2 (6 bases). V shed 4 bases and J shed 7 bases, with 16 bases lying between them. The CDR3 sequence is 14 residues long. CDR1 SGHDT and CDR2 YYEEEE come from the germline V gene. The CDR3 DNA reads TGTGCCAGCAGCCTAACCCCCCGGGAGCATACGCAGTATTTT. This translates into CASSLTPREHTQYF.

The sample holds a few counts of this clone. This rearrangement joins TRBV6-6 to TRBJ1-1, with TRBD1 identical over 7 bases. J gave up 1 base and V 7 bases, and 9 bases lay outside the gene matches. The CDR3 sequence is 15 residues long. The germline gives CDR1 MNHNY, CDR2 SVGAGI (reference sequence). The CDR3 here is CASTPGQIGNTEAFF. Here the CDR3 DNA reads TGTGCCAGCACCCCGGGACAGATAGGGAACACTGAAGCTTTCTTT.

V gene TRBV5-1 combines with J gene TRBJ2-7; a possible D gene is TRBD2 (6 bases). There are 16 residues in the CDR3. In germline, CDR1 is SGHRS, CDR2 YFSETQ. V gave up 0 bases and J gave up 3 bases, with 16 bases separating them. DNA for the CDR3: TGCGCCAGCAGCTTGGCCGGTGGTAGCGGAAACTACGAGCAGTACTTC. Amino acids: CASSLAGGSGNYEQYF.

The chain is built from TRBV27 and TRBJ2-5, with TRBD1 as a possible D gene (6 bases). With the DNA end fitting TRBJ2-7 better, the J assignment may be wrong. The CDR3 runs to 15 residues. Germline V gene lookup returns CDR1 MNHEY and CDR2 SMNVEV (reference sequence). The CDR3 loop is CASRASQGNWDEQYF. The CDR3 DNA reads as TGTGCCAGCAGGGCCTCACAGGGAAATTGGGACGAGCAGTACTTC.

This chain links TRBV6-1 with TRBJ2-7, with TRBD1 identical over 9 bases. The CDR3 is made up of 14 amino acids. J gave up 3 bases and V 5 bases, and 5 bases lay outside the gene matches. Germline-derived CDR1 and CDR2 are MNHNS and SASEGT. CDR3 sequence reads: CASSPWTGDYEQYF. CDR3 DNA: TGTGCCAGCAGTCCCTGGACAGGGGACTACGAGCAGTACTTC.

The V gene is TRBV7-8, the J gene TRBJ1-1; tentative D call: TRBD1 (6 bases). The CDR3 extends over 15 amino acids. Germline V lookup: CDR1 SGHVS, CDR2 FQNEAQ. The germline V and J ends were trimmed by 7 bases and 0 bases, with 15 bases remaining between them. The CDR3 bases are TGTGCCAGCACCGAAAGCCGGGACATGAACACTGAAGCTTTCTTT. This encodes CASTESRDMNTEAFF. Full variable domain (rest looked up from reference TRBV7-8 and TRBJ1-1): GAGVSQSPRYKVAKRGQDVALRCDPISGHVSLFWYQQALGQGPEFLTYFQNEAQLDKSGLPSDRFFAERPEGSVSTLKIQRTQQEDSAVYLCASTESRDMNTEAFFGQGTRLTVV.

The chain uses TRBV5-1 and TRBJ2-1; 9 nucleotides line up with TRBD1. Germline lookup yields CDR1 SGHRS and CDR2 YFSETQ. This CDR3 spans 15 amino acids. Trimming removed 9 bases from V and 1 base from J; junction bases left unmatched: 8. The CDR3 sequence is CATKPGTGSYNEQFF. The CDR3 DNA sequence: TGCGCCACCAAGCCCGGGACAGGGTCCTACAATGAGCAGTTCTTC.

J is TRBJ1-2 and V is TRBV19; D gene ambiguous. Germline V CDR1 and CDR2: LNHDA, SQIVND (reference sequence). Trimming pared 2 bases from V and 5 bases from J, leaving 18 bases between. This CDR3 region has 16 residues. DNA for the CDR3: TGTGCCAGTAGTATACGTTTCGTGGGAGAAACTTATGGCTACACCTTC. It encodes CASSIRFVGETYGYTF.

J is TRBJ2-1 and V is TRBV4-1, with a weak D call TRBD1 (6 bases). The V and J ends lost 0 bases and 3 bases respectively, with 9 bases between them. Germline V lookup: CDR1 MGHRA, CDR2 YSYEKL. CDR3 size: 15 residues. The CDR3 DNA reads as TGCGCCAGCAGCCAAGAGCAGGGGCTCTACAATGAGCAGTTCTTC. Protein: CASSQEQGLYNEQFF.

V gene TRBV7-2 combines with J gene TRBJ2-1; the match to TRBD2 covers 8 bases. CDR3 length equals 14 residues. From germline, CDR1 is SGHTA and CDR2 FQGNSA. The trim removed 3 bases at V and 9 bases at J, leaving 7 bases unmatched. CDR3 in amino acids: CASSLGTSGGEQFF. DNA of the CDR3: TGTGCCAGCAGCTTGGGTACTAGCGGCGGTGAGCAGTTCTTC.

This sequence joins TRBV27 and TRBJ2-3, with D maybe TRBD2 (5 bases). The V end lost 2 bases, the J end lost 2 bases, and 17 bases lay between the germline ends. CDR1 MNHEY and CDR2 SMNVEV come from the germline V gene (reference sequence). The CDR3 has 17 residues. CDR3 in amino acids: CASSLVGAETVTDTQYF. The CDR3 nucleotides read TGTGCCAGCAGTTTAGTGGGAGCCGAGACTGTCACAGATACGCAGTATTTT.

In this sample, this clone turned up once. In nucleotides, the CDR3 is TGTGCCAGCACCTTAACCCCGGCGGGGGCTTCCAATGAGCAGTTCTTC. Protein product: CASTLTPAGASNEQFF. The gene calls are TRBV2 and TRBJ2-1; possibly TRBD2 for D (7 bases). Deletions cut 7 bases from V and 6 bases from J, with 22 bases between. From germline, CDR1 is SNHLY and CDR2 FYNNEI. CDR3 length: 16 amino acids.